This T cell receptor beta chain is drawn from a study of blood T cell repertoires in COVID-19. Study as a whole: Samples came from the United States, Italy and Spain, spanning acute and convalescent COVID-19. The analysed material was cDNA or gDNA that came from T cells, B-cell-depleted T cells, or PBMCs.

The protocol was immunoSEQ multiplex PCR, while the TCRdb copy is restricted to in-frame clones and leaves out a portion. The sample records about 73,000 clones, approximately 80% being singletons. Germline values: CDR1 SGHDT, CDR2 YYEEEE. This CDR3 contains 16 residues. V was clipped by 2 bases and J by 1 base; unmatched bases: 7. The sequence was collected from a woman in her sixties or seventies with acute or convalescent COVID-19. The sample comprised peripheral blood. The chain combines TRBV5-6 with TRBJ2-3; 7 bases match TRBD2. DNA for the CDR3: TGTGCCAGCAGCTTAATGGTAAGCGGGGGCACAGATACGCAGTATTTT. Translating gives CASSLMVSGGTDTQYF.